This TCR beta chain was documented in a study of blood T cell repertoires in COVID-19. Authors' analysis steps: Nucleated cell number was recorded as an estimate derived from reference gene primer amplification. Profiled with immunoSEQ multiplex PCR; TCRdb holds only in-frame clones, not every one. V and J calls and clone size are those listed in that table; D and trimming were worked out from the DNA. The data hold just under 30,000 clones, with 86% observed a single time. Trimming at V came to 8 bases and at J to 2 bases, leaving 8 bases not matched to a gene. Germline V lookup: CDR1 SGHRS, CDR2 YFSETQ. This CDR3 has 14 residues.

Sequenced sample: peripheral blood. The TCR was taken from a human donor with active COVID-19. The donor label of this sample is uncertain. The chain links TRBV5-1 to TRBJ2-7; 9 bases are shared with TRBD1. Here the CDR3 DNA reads TGCGCCAGTAATCTAGGGGACAGGGCCTACGAGCAGTACTTC. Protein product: CASNLGDRAYEQYF.